This record covers a single T cell receptor (beta chain). Its antigen is undetermined. The junction and the germline gene differ at one end; a read error may be behind it. The data belong to a study of T cells in Graves' hyperthyroidism and ophthalmopathy. What was amplified from RNA transcripts were TCR beta CDR3 regions. The HTBI primer set drove a first-round RT-PCR of the TCR CDR3. One entry per CDR3 protein results from TCRdb running MiXCR on the multiplex PCR reads. Among 450,000 to 600,000 distinct CDR3 sequences listed, 13% to 15% were seen once. PBMCs were derived from more than 8 ml fresh peripheral blood. General observations from the study: Most clonotypes expanded in thyroid above 0.001 were likewise present in blood.

The CDR3 contains 13 residues. Germline V CDR1 and CDR2: MGHRA, YSYEKL. The chain employs TRBV4-1 and TRBJ1-4; no clear D gene. The sequencing sample was made of blood. This receptor was identified in a woman in her thirties or forties with Graves' hyperthyroidism. Here the CDR3 DNA reads TGCGCCAGCAGCCAAGTACCGAGTGAAAAACCGTTTTTT. Translating it yields CASSQVPSEKPFF.